Reported below is one TCR beta chain. This sample was included in a study of cytomegalovirus exposure and HLA in healthy donors. Donors consisted of healthy bone marrow donors. Use of 60 Vbeta and 13 Jbeta primers characterized the PCR. The repertoire was sequenced with immunoSEQ multiplex PCR; TCRdb's copy has only in-frame clones and lacks some. The sample includes roughly 62,000 clones, just under 75% seen only once; the top ten take 5% to 6.5%. This clonotype was sampled from a woman in her twenties or thirties in good health and CMV-seronegative. Sample: PBMCs.

Written as DNA, the CDR3 is TGTGCCATCAGTGACACTTCCGGACAGGGAGCTTTTTTCTCCGGGGAGCTGTTTTTT. It yields the protein CAISDTSGQGAFFSGELFF. The V gene is TRBV10-3, the J gene TRBJ2-2, with 8 nucleotides matching TRBD1. This CDR3 contains 19 residues. Germline trimming cut 3 bases from V and 6 bases from J; bases unmatched to any gene: 18. Germline loops: CDR1 ENHRY, CDR2 SYGVKD.